This record concerns one T cell receptor (beta chain) sequence. The sample originates from a study of blood T cell repertoires in COVID-19. Study details: Samples taken during acute and convalescent COVID-19 were collected in the United States, Italy and Spain. From T cells, B-cell-depleted T cells, or PBMCs came the material, which was cDNA or gDNA.

Trimming removed 6 bases from V and 4 bases from J, with 12 bases in between. Germline V lookup: CDR1 MDHEN, CDR2 SYDVKM. The CDR3 is made up of 13 amino acids. Original processing notes: Amplification from reference gene primers served as the basis for estimated nucleated cell counts. Sequencing used immunoSEQ multiplex PCR; TCRdb keeps in-frame clones, though not all of them. The V and J calls and clone size are taken from that table; D and trimming were inferred from the DNA. The sample holds roughly 7,000 clones, around 90% seen once. The receptor was derived from a human donor in a cohort sampled during active COVID-19. This chain joins TRBV28 and TRBJ1-1; perhaps TRBD1 as D (6 bases). The sequenced sample was peripheral blood. This chain's CDR3 is CASRTQGSTEAFF. The CDR3, as DNA: TGTGCCAGCAGAACACAGGGCAGCACTGAAGCTTTCTTT.